Below are 28 T cell receptor beta chains sequenced from a single sample in a study of radiotherapy plus CTLA-4 blockade in lung cancer. Generated by immunoSEQ multiplex PCR, the TCRdb table keeps only in-frame clones and is missing some. Of roughly 80,000 clones in the sample, 60% to 85% are singletons; the top ten hold approximately 3.8%. This specimen was peripheral blood, taken from a patient treated with radiotherapy plus ipilimumab. These receptors were obtained from a human donor with non-small cell lung cancer who had a partial response to radiotherapy plus ipilimumab. Some clones in this sample may be carry-over from other donors' samples.

This sequence joins TRBV7-2 and TRBJ1-1; possibly TRBD1 for D (5 bases). Germline V CDR1 and CDR2: SGHTA, FQGNSA. Trimming pared 2 bases from V and 4 bases from J, leaving 14 bases between. The CDR3 runs to 15 residues. The CDR3 nucleotides are TGTGCCAGCAGCTTATCTAGGGGCGGTGTCACTGAAGCTTTCTTT. Amino acids: CASSLSRGGVTEAFF.

This chain joins TRBV2 and TRBJ2-1; 8 bases line up with TRBD2. Germline values: CDR1 SNHLY, CDR2 FYNNEI. The J segment lost 6 bases and the V segment lost 5 bases, leaving 3 bases of the junction unmatched. This CDR3 is 13 amino acids long. For the CDR3, the DNA is TGTGCCAGCAGTTTCCTAGCGGGCAATGAGCAGTTCTTC. It encodes CASSFLAGNEQFF.

The rearrangement uses TRBV2 and TRBJ2-1; D might be TRBD2 (7 bases). The CDR3 has 16 amino acids. V was trimmed by 5 bases and J by 6 bases, leaving 20 bases between them. The germline CDR1 and CDR2 sequences are SNHLY and FYNNEI. This CDR3 reads CASSQNLGGAFNEQFF. CDR3 nucleotides: TGTGCCAGCAGTCAGAACTTGGGGGGGGCTTTCAATGAGCAGTTCTTC.

The rearrangement joins TRBV10-3 to TRBJ2-1; TRBD2 matches at 9 bases. Germline trimming cut 10 bases from V and 6 bases from J; bases unmatched to any gene: 16. This CDR3 comprises 16 residues. Germline CDR1 ENHRY, CDR2 SYGVKD. In DNA form, the CDR3 reads TGTGCCACCGCCCTTCGTGGGGCGGGAGGGGGCAATGAGCAGTTCTTC. Translated, it gives CATALRGAGGGNEQFF.

This chain connects TRBV5-8 to TRBJ1-5; D is unresolved. CDR3 length: 15 amino acids. Trimming shortened V by 4 bases and J by 5 bases, and 16 bases separated the two germline ends. Germline values: CDR1 SGHTS, CDR2 YDEGEE. The chain's CDR3 is CASSRGIGSYQPQHF. The CDR3 nucleotides are TGTGCCAGCAGCAGAGGGATAGGATCCTATCAGCCCCAGCATTTT.

V and J are TRBV5-4 and TRBJ1-2, with 8 bases lining up with TRBD1. The CDR3 sequence is 13 residues long. Germline lookup yields CDR1 SGHNT and CDR2 YYREEE (reference sequence). Germline trimming cut 3 bases from V and 8 bases from J; bases unmatched to any gene: 6. CDR3 in DNA: TGTGCCAGCAGCTCGCAGGGGGCGAAAGGCTACACCTTC. This gives the protein CASSSQGAKGYTF.

The V and J genes are TRBV5-5 and TRBJ2-7; D gene ambiguous. This CDR3 is 11 amino acids long. Germline V gives CDR1 SGHKS, CDR2 YYEKEE (reference sequence). V lost 5 bases, J lost 3 bases, and 6 bases lay in between. CDR3 in DNA: TGTGCCAGCAGACAGAACTACGAGCAGTACTTC. Its translation: CASRQNYEQYF.

The chain combines TRBV27 with TRBJ1-1, with 7 positions matching TRBD1. CDR3 length equals 15 residues. J gave up 5 bases and V 5 bases, and 11 bases lay outside the gene matches. From germline, CDR1 is MNHEY and CDR2 SMNVEV (reference sequence). For the CDR3, the DNA is TGTGCCAGCAGTCCCCAGACAGGGCGAGGGACTGAAGCTTTCTTT. Its protein product is CASSPQTGRGTEAFF.

The V call is TRBV9, the J call TRBJ1-6, with D uncertain. CDR1 and CDR2 from the germline V gene are SGDLS and YYNGEE. V lost 4 bases to trimming and J lost 0 bases, with 14 bases between them. CDR3 size: 17 residues. The CDR3 sequence: CASSPREGGSYNSPLHF. DNA for the CDR3: TGTGCCAGCAGCCCCCGGGAGGGAGGCTCCTATAATTCACCCCTCCACTTT.

The chain joins TRBV11-3 to TRBJ1-6, with TRBD1 matching 7 bases. The junction had 3 bases not matched to a gene; V was cut back by 1 base and J by 9 bases. The CDR3 consists of 14 residues. Germline V CDR1 and CDR2: SGHNT, YENEEA. The CDR3 DNA sequence: TGTGCCAGCAGCTTAGGCAGGGGGAGTTCACCCCTCCACTTT. Its protein product is CASSLGRGSSPLHF. The complete variable domain, with remaining parts taken from reference TRBV11-3 and TRBJ1-6, reads EAGVVQSPRYKIIEKKQPVAFWCNPISGHNTLYWYLQNLGQGPELLIRYENEEAVDDSQLPKDRFSAERLKGVDSTLKIQPAELGDSAVYLCASSLGRGSSPLHFGNGTRLTVT.

This clone appeared once. This rearrangement joins TRBV6-1 to TRBJ1-2; D unclear. The V end lost 5 bases, the J end lost 9 bases, and 13 bases lay between the germline ends. Germline V lookup: CDR1 MNHNS, CDR2 SASEGT. There are 12 residues in the CDR3. The CDR3 region is CASSYLARSYTF. CDR3 DNA sequence: TGTGCCAGCAGTTATCTCGCCAGGAGCTACACCTTC.

This chain joins TRBV7-9 and TRBJ2-3; 8 nucleotides align to TRBD2. This CDR3 comprises 15 residues. The germline CDR1 and CDR2 sequences are SEHNR and FQNEAQ (reference sequence). Losses at the gene ends were 1 base for V and 10 bases for J; bases not matched to a gene: 10. DNA for the CDR3: TGTGCCAGCAGCTTAGGGGTGTCTGGGACTAGACCGCAGTATTTT. Its protein is CASSLGVSGTRPQYF.

The CDR3, as DNA: TGTGCCAGTAGCCCAGGGGGAATAGGGGCGCCGGCTTTCTTT. This encodes CASSPGGIGAPAFF. This chain joins TRBV19 and TRBJ1-1; 7 bases map to TRBD1. CDR1 is LNHDA, CDR2 SQIVND, per germline (reference sequence). Trimming at V came to 6 bases and at J to 11 bases, leaving 15 bases not matched to a gene. This CDR3 is 14 amino acids long.

This sequence joins TRBV11-2 and TRBJ2-3; the match to TRBD1 covers 9 bases. This CDR3 spans 15 amino acids. Trimming took 5 bases from V and 0 from J; bases not matched to a gene: 3. Germline-derived CDR1 and CDR2 are SGHAT and FQNNGV. The CDR3 protein is CASSPTGGSTDTQYF. CDR3 DNA sequence: TGTGCCAGCAGCCCGACAGGGGGTAGCACAGATACGCAGTATTTT.

V is TRBV28 and J is TRBJ2-7; tentatively, D is TRBD2 (5 bases). Germline V lookup: CDR1 MDHEN, CDR2 SYDVKM. The CDR3 has 13 residues. V was clipped by 6 bases and J by 2 bases, with 11 bases between them. In DNA form, the CDR3 reads TGTGCCAGCAGCCCGACCGGGGCCTACGAGCAGTACTTC. It codes for CASSPTGAYEQYF.

This chain links TRBV2 with TRBJ2-7; a weak D match, TRBD1 (5 bases). Germline CDR1 and CDR2: SNHLY and FYNNEI. The CDR3 runs to 14 residues. Deletions cut 5 bases from V and 7 bases from J, with 18 bases between. For the CDR3, the DNA is TGTGCCAGCAGTAGGACACGGACGGTCGGGGAGCAGTACTTC. It is translated as CASSRTRTVGEQYF.

This chain connects TRBV9 to TRBJ1-2; 12 bases line up with TRBD1. Germline trimming cut 2 bases from V and 3 bases from J; bases unmatched to any gene: 11. CDR1 and CDR2 from the germline V gene are SGDLS and YYNGEE. The CDR3 is made up of 18 amino acids. The CDR3 bases are TGTGCCAGCAGCGTCTCCGGGACAGGGGGCGGCGTCGACTATGGCTACACCTTC. Translating it yields CASSVSGTGGGVDYGYTF.

This clone was observed a single time. The chain carries TRBV6-1 and TRBJ1-1; D unresolved. The CDR3 is 13 amino acids. Looked up from germline, CDR1 is MNHNS and CDR2 is SASEGT. Trimming removed 8 bases at V and 0 bases at J, with 10 bases between. Written as DNA, the CDR3 is TGTGCCAGCGCACAGAAGCTGAACACTGAAGCTTTCTTT. Translation: CASAQKLNTEAFF.

This sequence joins TRBV18 and TRBJ2-7; TRBD1 matches at 10 bases. Trimming at V came to 3 bases and at J to 2 bases, leaving 4 bases not matched to a gene. The CDR3 extends over 15 amino acids. The germline V gene has CDR1 KGHSH and CDR2 LQKENI. This CDR3 is CASSPMGQGPYEQYF. CDR3 coding DNA: TGTGCCAGCTCACCGATGGGACAGGGGCCCTACGAGCAGTACTTC.

V usage is TRBV28 and J usage is TRBJ1-5, with D tentatively TRBD1 (5 bases). Per the germline V gene, CDR1 is MDHEN and CDR2 is SYDVKM. This CDR3 spans 15 amino acids. V lost 2 bases to trimming and J lost 7 bases, with 15 bases between them. The CDR3: CASSLSSGSLQPQHF. DNA for the CDR3: TGTGCCAGCAGTTTAAGTTCAGGGTCTCTCCAGCCCCAGCATTTT.

The rearrangement uses TRBV9 and TRBJ2-3; maybe TRBD2 (5 bases). The CDR3 contains 16 residues. CDR1 SGDLS and CDR2 YYNGEE come from the germline V gene. With 2 bases removed from V and 0 bases from J, the gap between germline ends came to 13 bases. The CDR3 protein is CASSVGVATSTDTQYF. In nucleotides, the CDR3 is TGTGCCAGCAGCGTCGGGGTAGCGACTAGCACAGATACGCAGTATTTT.

J is TRBJ1-2 and V is TRBV5-4, with 8 bases identical to TRBD1. This CDR3 has 13 residues. J gave up 4 bases and V 9 bases, and 8 bases lay outside the gene matches. Germline V gives CDR1 SGHNT, CDR2 YYREEE (reference sequence). The CDR3 loop reads CAIRQGQAYGYTF. The CDR3 nucleotides are TGTGCCATTCGACAGGGGCAAGCCTATGGCTACACCTTC.

V usage is TRBV7-6 and J usage is TRBJ2-6; D remains unclear. Trimming removed 4 bases at V and 0 bases at J, with 13 bases between. Germline V gene lookup returns CDR1 SGHVS and CDR2 FNYEAQ. This CDR3 has 17 residues. Here the CDR3 reads CASSSQVRSSGANVLTF. The CDR3 DNA follows: TGTGCCAGCAGCTCCCAAGTGCGGAGCTCTGGGGCCAACGTCCTGACTTTC.

Here the CDR3 reads CASSHSMTGYVGDTQYF. CDR3 DNA sequence: TGTGCCAGCAGCCACTCCATGACAGGGTATGTCGGAGATACGCAGTATTTT. The chain links TRBV7-2 to TRBJ2-3; TRBD1 matches at 7 bases. CDR3 size: 17 residues. Looked up from germline, CDR1 is SGHTA and CDR2 is FQGNSA. Germline trimming cut 5 bases from V and 5 bases from J; bases unmatched to any gene: 16.

The gene calls are TRBV5-1 and TRBJ2-6; D possibly corresponds to TRBD1 (6 bases). The germline CDR1 and CDR2 sequences are SGHRS and YFSETQ. Trimming cost V 4 bases and J 0 bases, with 14 bases left between them. This CDR3 comprises 17 residues. In DNA, the CDR3 is TGCGCCAGCAGCCGTCGGACAGTCAGCTCTGGGGCCAACGTCCTGACTTTC. Translation gives CASSRRTVSSGANVLTF.

The rearrangement links TRBV18 to TRBJ1-5, with D maybe TRBD1 (5 bases). The CDR3 totals 13 residues. Trimming removed 3 bases at V and 6 bases at J, with 9 bases between. Germline lookup yields CDR1 KGHSH and CDR2 LQKENI. The chain's CDR3 is CASSPSGGQPQHF. DNA of the CDR3: TGTGCCAGCTCACCCTCCGGGGGTCAGCCCCAGCATTTT. Combining the CDR3 with reference TRBV18 and TRBJ1-5 gives the whole variable domain NAGVMQNPRHLVRRRGQEARLRCSPMKGHSHVYWYRQLPEEGLKFMVYLQKENIIDESGMPKERFSAEFPKEGPSILRIQQVVRGDSAAYFCASSPSGGQPQHFGDGTRLSIL.

V usage is TRBV29-1 and J usage is TRBJ1-1; D uncertain. The CDR3 totals 13 residues. V gave up 8 bases and J gave up 2 bases, with 15 bases separating them. The germline CDR1 and CDR2 sequences are SQVTM and ANQGSEA. This chain's CDR3 is CSLQQRVNTEAFF. The CDR3 nucleotides read TGCAGCTTACAGCAGAGAGTAAACACTGAAGCTTTCTTT.

This sequence joins TRBV5-6 and TRBJ2-3; 12 bases map to TRBD2. The CDR3 contains 14 residues. Germline V gives CDR1 SGHDT, CDR2 YYEEEE. V was pared by 5 bases and J by 5 bases, with 3 bases of the junction left unmatched. The CDR3 is CASRMGLAGDTQYF. Written as DNA, the CDR3 is TGTGCCAGCAGAATGGGACTAGCGGGAGATACGCAGTATTTT. The complete variable domain, with remaining parts taken from reference TRBV5-6 and TRBJ2-3, reads DAGVTQSPTHLIKTRGQQVTLRCSPKSGHDTVSWYQQALGQGPQFIFQYYEEEERQRGNFPDRFSGHQFPNYSSELNVNALLLGDSALYLCASRMGLAGDTQYFGPGTRLTVL.